The rows below give T cell receptor beta chains drawn from one sample of a study of control samples from healthy donors and cancer patients. Only in-frame clones appear in the TCRdb table, and some are missing; sequencing was by immunoSEQ multiplex PCR. The sample lists some 70,000 clones, 83% occurring once. Input material: blood. These receptors all come from a man aged 55 to 69 in good health. CDR3s include the opening cysteine and the closing phenylalanine or tryptophan. The order of the fields is clone size, J gene, V gene, D gene, CDR3 DNA, CDR3 protein. The D gene is left open where the match is weak. Clone size is shown for a subset of rows, as once, few, many or a class of expanded clone.

abundance: -; j_gene: TRBJ2-5; v_gene: TRBV24-1; d_gene: TRBD2; CDR3nt: TGTGCCACCAGGGGGACTAGCGAGACCCAGTACTTC; CDR3aa: CATRGTSETQYF
abundance: -; j_gene: TRBJ2-1; v_gene: TRBV28; d_gene: -; CDR3nt: TGTGCCAGCAGTTTCGGGGCAGGGGGGTCGCGCGGGTTCTTC; CDR3aa: CASSFGAGGSRGFF
abundance: few; j_gene: TRBJ2-4; v_gene: TRBV23-1; d_gene: TRBD2; CDR3nt: TGCGCCAGCAGTCAATACCTAGCGGGAGTACCCCCCGAAAACATTCAGTACTTC; CDR3aa: CASSQYLAGVPPENIQYF
abundance: -; j_gene: TRBJ2-6; v_gene: TRBV3-1/TRBV3-2; d_gene: -; CDR3nt: TGTGCCAGCAGCCAAGATCAAACTGGGGCCAACGTCCTGACTTTC; CDR3aa: CASSQDQTGANVLTF
abundance: -; j_gene: TRBJ1-1; v_gene: TRBV19; d_gene: -; CDR3nt: TGTGCCAGTAGTCTCTTCATGAACACTGAAGCTTTCTTT; CDR3aa: CASSLFMNTEAFF
abundance: -; j_gene: TRBJ2-1; v_gene: TRBV6-2/TRBV6-3; d_gene: TRBD2; CDR3nt: TGTGCCAGCAGTTACGGCGGGGGTCGCTCCTACAATGAGCAGTTCTTC; CDR3aa: CASSYGGGRSYNEQFF
abundance: -; j_gene: TRBJ2-1; v_gene: TRBV7-2; d_gene: -; CDR3nt: TGTGCCAGCAGCTCCCAGGGTAGCTGGGGCTACAATGAGCAGTTCTTC; CDR3aa: CASSSQGSWGYNEQFF
abundance: -; j_gene: TRBJ2-5; v_gene: TRBV28; d_gene: TRBD2; CDR3nt: TGTGCCAGCAGTTTGCCACTAGCGGCAGCAGAGACCCAGTACTTC; CDR3aa: CASSLPLAAAETQYF
abundance: few; j_gene: TRBJ2-5; v_gene: TRBV7-9; d_gene: TRBD2; CDR3nt: TGTGCCAGCAGCTTAGCGGGGGGGCAAGAGACCCAGTACTTC; CDR3aa: CASSLAGGQETQYF
abundance: -; j_gene: TRBJ2-7; v_gene: TRBV5-6; d_gene: TRBD2; CDR3nt: TGTGCCAGCAGTTCCGTGGGGGGGAAGTCCTACGAGCAGTACTTC; CDR3aa: CASSSVGGKSYEQYF
abundance: -; j_gene: TRBJ2-2; v_gene: TRBV12-3/TRBV12-4; d_gene: -; CDR3nt: TGTGCCAGCAGTTATAGGATCGGGGAGCTGTTTTTT; CDR3aa: CASSYRIGELFF
abundance: once; j_gene: TRBJ1-2; v_gene: TRBV4-1; d_gene: -; CDR3nt: TGCGCCAGCAGCCGACATTATACCGGGACAACTTATGGCTACACCTTC; CDR3aa: CASSRHYTGTTYGYTF
abundance: -; j_gene: TRBJ2-1; v_gene: TRBV18; d_gene: TRBD1; CDR3nt: TGTGCCAGCTCACTCGGGACAGGGGTTTACAATGAGCAGTTCTTC; CDR3aa: CASSLGTGVYNEQFF
abundance: few; j_gene: TRBJ2-1; v_gene: TRBV6-2/TRBV6-3; d_gene: -; CDR3nt: TGTGCCAGCAGTTACGGAGGGAGCCTCAATGAGCAGTTCTTC; CDR3aa: CASSYGGSLNEQFF
abundance: -; j_gene: TRBJ2-7; v_gene: TRBV5-1; d_gene: -; CDR3nt: TGCGCCAGCAGCTTGGAGGGGGTTCGCTACGAGCAGTACTTC; CDR3aa: CASSLEGVRYEQYF
abundance: once; j_gene: TRBJ2-1; v_gene: TRBV24-1; d_gene: TRBD1; CDR3nt: TGTGCCACCAGCCCGGGACAGGAGCAGTTCTTC; CDR3aa: CATSPGQEQFF
abundance: -; j_gene: TRBJ2-1; v_gene: TRBV2; d_gene: -; CDR3nt: TGTGCCAGCGGGAGCTCCTACAATGAGCAGTTCTTC; CDR3aa: CASGSSYNEQFF
abundance: -; j_gene: TRBJ2-5; v_gene: TRBV5-4; d_gene: -; CDR3nt: TGTGCCAGCAGCTTACAGGATCGGGAGACCCAGTACTTC; CDR3aa: CASSLQDRETQYF
abundance: -; j_gene: TRBJ2-3; v_gene: TRBV9; d_gene: -; CDR3nt: TGTGCCAGCAGCGTAGTTGGGGGAGTGGGCACAGATACGCAGTATTTT; CDR3aa: CASSVVGGVGTDTQYF
abundance: -; j_gene: TRBJ2-1; v_gene: TRBV6-6; d_gene: -; CDR3nt: TGTGCCAGCAGTTATCTCCGGACAAGCTCCTACAATGAGCAGTTCTTC; CDR3aa: CASSYLRTSSYNEQFF
abundance: -; j_gene: TRBJ2-3; v_gene: TRBV29-1; d_gene: -; CDR3nt: TGCAGCGTCGGCTCAGGGACAGATACGCAGTATTTT; CDR3aa: CSVGSGTDTQYF
abundance: -; j_gene: TRBJ2-2; v_gene: TRBV5-1; d_gene: -; CDR3nt: TGCGCCAGCAGCTTGAGGGGCCAGTCAAACACCGGGGAGCTGTTTTTT; CDR3aa: CASSLRGQSNTGELFF
abundance: once; j_gene: TRBJ2-7; v_gene: TRBV5-1; d_gene: -; CDR3nt: TGCGCCAGCAGCGGGGTGGCGGGATATAGCAACGAGCAGTACTTC; CDR3aa: CASSGVAGYSNEQYF
abundance: -; j_gene: TRBJ1-2; v_gene: TRBV7-2; d_gene: -; CDR3nt: TGTGCCAGCAGCTTGGGCAGTCTGGGGGGTGGCTACACCTTC; CDR3aa: CASSLGSLGGGYTF
abundance: once; j_gene: TRBJ1-2; v_gene: TRBV2; d_gene: -; CDR3nt: TGTGCCAGCAGTCTGAAGGGGGGTGGCTACACCTTC; CDR3aa: CASSLKGGGYTF
abundance: once; j_gene: TRBJ2-5; v_gene: TRBV7-2; d_gene: -; CDR3nt: TGTGCCAGCAGCTTAGTAGGGCGGCCCCCTGGAGAGACCCAGTACTTC; CDR3aa: CASSLVGRPPGETQYF
abundance: -; j_gene: TRBJ2-6; v_gene: TRBV27; d_gene: -; CDR3nt: TGTGCCAGCAGTTCCGCTCTAGGGGCCAACGTCCTGACTTTC; CDR3aa: CASSSALGANVLTF
abundance: -; j_gene: TRBJ2-1; v_gene: TRBV4-1; d_gene: TRBD1; CDR3nt: TGCGCCAGCAGCACGGGACAGGACCAGCAGTTCTTC; CDR3aa: CASSTGQDQQFF
abundance: -; j_gene: TRBJ1-1; v_gene: TRBV5-4; d_gene: TRBD1; CDR3nt: TGTGCCAGCAGCTTGGAGGCAGGGGGGAAGACTGAAGCTTTCTTT; CDR3aa: CASSLEAGGKTEAFF
abundance: -; j_gene: TRBJ1-2; v_gene: TRBV12-3/TRBV12-4; d_gene: -; CDR3nt: TGTGCCAGCAGCCTTGGGACCTCCCCCTCCTACACCTTC; CDR3aa: CASSLGTSPSYTF
abundance: -; j_gene: TRBJ2-7; v_gene: TRBV5-1; d_gene: -; CDR3nt: TGCGCCAGCAGCTTGGTGGACTACAACTACGAGCAGTACTTC; CDR3aa: CASSLVDYNYEQYF
abundance: -; j_gene: TRBJ2-7; v_gene: TRBV3-1/TRBV3-2; d_gene: -; CDR3nt: TGTGCCAGCAGCCTCGCTCGCGGGTCCTACGAGCAGTACTTC; CDR3aa: CASSLARGSYEQYF
abundance: -; j_gene: TRBJ2-5; v_gene: TRBV7-2; d_gene: -; CDR3nt: TGTGCCAGCAGCTTAGACCGCCTCGGACACGCAAGGCAAGAGACCCAGTACTTC; CDR3aa: CASSLDRLGHARQETQYF
abundance: -; j_gene: TRBJ2-7; v_gene: TRBV9; d_gene: -; CDR3nt: TGTGCCAGCAGCGTACTAGGAATAGGCTACGAGCAGTACTTC; CDR3aa: CASSVLGIGYEQYF